This TCR beta chain is drawn from a study of blood T cells in healthy people across ages. This clonotype has more than one count but fewer than ten. The target antigen is unknown. Primed by a sample-barcoded 5' primer and a J-beta primer mix, a second PCR proceeded for roughly 6 to 12 cycles. Each CDR3 protein gets one entry after TCRdb re-called the 5' RACE reads with MiXCR. The table has hundreds of thousands of distinct CDR3 sequences, over 40% seen once; the top ten hold approximately 29%. Total RNA was extracted at no less than 6 micrograms per sample. The CDR3 runs 16 residues. Germline V gives CDR1 SGHKS, CDR2 YYEKEE (reference sequence). J lost 4 bases, V lost 5 bases, and 14 bases had no gene match. Study-wide results and limits: TCR beta diversity correlated strongly with naive T cell percentage.

The receptor comes from a man of 80 years or more in good health. This chain links TRBV5-5 with TRBJ2-7; TRBD1 matches 8 bases. The sample comprised blood. Here the CDR3 DNA reads TGTGCCAGCAGGCAGGGCAGGACAGGGACCGTTTACGAGCAGTACTTC. This translates into CASRQGRTGTVYEQYF. Using reference TRBV5-5 and TRBJ2-7 for the parts outside the CDR3, the full variable domain is DAGVTQSPTHLIKTRGQQVTLRCSPISGHKSVSWYQQVLGQGPQFIFQYYEKEERGRGNFPDRFSARQFPNYSSELNVNALLLGDSALYLCASRQGRTGTVYEQYFGPGTRLTVT.